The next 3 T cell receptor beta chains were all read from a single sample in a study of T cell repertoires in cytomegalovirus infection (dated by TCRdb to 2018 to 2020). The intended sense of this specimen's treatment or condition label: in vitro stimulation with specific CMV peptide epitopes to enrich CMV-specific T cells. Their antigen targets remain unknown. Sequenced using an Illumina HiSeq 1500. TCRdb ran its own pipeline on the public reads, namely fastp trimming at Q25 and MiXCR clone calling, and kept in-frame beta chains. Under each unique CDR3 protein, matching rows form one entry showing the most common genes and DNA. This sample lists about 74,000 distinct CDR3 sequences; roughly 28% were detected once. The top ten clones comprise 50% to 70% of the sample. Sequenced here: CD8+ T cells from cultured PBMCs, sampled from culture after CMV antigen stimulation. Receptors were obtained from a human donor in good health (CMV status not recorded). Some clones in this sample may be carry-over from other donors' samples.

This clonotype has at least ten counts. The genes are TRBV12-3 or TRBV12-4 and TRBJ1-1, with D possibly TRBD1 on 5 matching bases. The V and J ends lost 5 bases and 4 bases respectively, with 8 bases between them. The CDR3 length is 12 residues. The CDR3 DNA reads TGTGCCAGCAGTCCCGGGACCACTGAAGCTTTCTTT. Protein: CASSPGTTEAFF.

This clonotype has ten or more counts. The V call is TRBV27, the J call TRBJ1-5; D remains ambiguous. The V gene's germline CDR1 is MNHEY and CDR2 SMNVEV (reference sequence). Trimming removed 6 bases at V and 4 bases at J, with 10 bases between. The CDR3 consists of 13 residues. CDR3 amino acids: CASRQHNNQPQHF. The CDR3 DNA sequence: TGTGCCAGCAGACAGCATAATAATCAGCCCCAGCATTTT.

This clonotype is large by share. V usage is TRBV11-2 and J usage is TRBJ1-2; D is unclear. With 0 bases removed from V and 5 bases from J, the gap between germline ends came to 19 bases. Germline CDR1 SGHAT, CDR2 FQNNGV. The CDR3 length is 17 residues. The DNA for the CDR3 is TGTGCCAGCAGCTTAGATCACAACCCCGCGAGGCGATATGGCTACACCTTC. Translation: CASSLDHNPARRYGYTF.